The 23 T cell receptor beta chains below all came from one sample that was sequenced in a study of blood T cells in healthy people across ages (dated by TCRdb to the mid-2010s). Library generation was performed with 5' RACE. The run used an Illumina HiSeq 2500. A second PCR of about 7 to 12 cycles was run with a J-beta primer mix and a sample-barcoded 5' primer. The public sequencing data were trimmed at Q25 with fastp and processed into clonotypes with MiXCR by TCRdb, which kept only in-frame beta chains. Entries that share a CDR3 protein sequence are merged under the most common genes and DNA. The table for this sample lists about 570,000 distinct CDR3 sequences; roughly 29% of them were counted only once. The ten largest clones add up to under 20% of the sample. Sequenced sample: blood. All receptors derive from a woman between 65 and 79 years old in good health.

This clonotype has just one count. The rearrangement joins TRBV7-2 to TRBJ2-1, with 13 bases that match TRBD2. The CDR3 sequence is 15 residues long. The V gene's germline CDR1 is SGHTA and CDR2 FQGNSA. Trimming cost V 5 bases and J 3 bases; bases outside gene matches: 1. The CDR3 DNA sequence: TGTGCCAGCAGCGGACTAGCGGGGGTCTACAATGAGCAGTTCTTC. This translates into CASSGLAGVYNEQFF.

This rearrangement joins TRBV2 to TRBJ2-1; TRBD2 aligns across 10 bases. TRBJ2-7 explains the end of the DNA better; the J call may be wrong. CDR3 size: 16 residues. Per the germline V gene, CDR1 is SNHLY and CDR2 is FYNNEI. The CDR3 region is CASNAASGGQPYEQYF. DNA of the CDR3: TGTGCCAGCAACGCGGCTAGCGGGGGCCAACCCTACGAGCAGTACTTC.

The CDR3 is CASSLMGGLANYGYTF. The DNA of the CDR3 is TGTGCCAGCAGTTTAATGGGGGGCTTAGCTAACTATGGCTACACCTTC. The V and J genes are TRBV27 and TRBJ1-2; D possibly corresponds to TRBD1 (6 bases). The CDR3 has 16 residues. The germline CDR1 and CDR2 sequences are MNHEY and SMNVEV (reference sequence). V lost 2 bases to trimming and J lost 0 bases, with 13 bases between them.

This clonotype showed up just a few times. The rearrangement uses TRBV13 and TRBJ1-5; D is unresolved. The V and J ends lost 2 bases and 1 base respectively, with 9 bases between them. The germline gives CDR1 PRHDT, CDR2 FYEKMQ (reference sequence). This CDR3 comprises 15 residues. The CDR3 sequence: CASSLWRTSNQPQHF. CDR3 nucleotides: TGTGCCAGCAGCTTATGGCGTACCAGCAATCAGCCCCAGCATTTT.

The chain recombines TRBV4-3 with TRBJ1-2; unclear D gene. The CDR3 has 15 residues. The V gene lost 0 bases and the J gene lost 3 bases, with 11 bases spanning the gap. Germline V CDR1 and CDR2: LGHNA, YSLEER. Here the CDR3 reads CASSQEAGSYYGYTF. CDR3 nucleotide sequence: TGCGCCAGCAGCCAAGAGGCCGGGTCATACTATGGCTACACCTTC.

The J gene is TRBJ2-1, the V gene TRBV7-6; TRBD2 aligns across 11 bases. Trimming removed 4 bases from V and 7 bases from J; junction bases left unmatched: 12. The CDR3 spans 17 residues. Germline V gene data show CDR1 as SGHVS and CDR2 as FNYEAQ. CDR3 sequence (DNA): TGTGCCAGCAGCTCATTCCATAGCGGGGGGGCGGGGAATGAGCAGTTCTTC. It yields the protein CASSSFHSGGAGNEQFF.

The chain recombines TRBV7-2 with TRBJ2-3; tentatively, D is TRBD2 (5 bases). CDR3 length equals 14 residues. Germline lookup yields CDR1 SGHTA and CDR2 FQGNSA. Trimming removed 7 bases at V and 0 bases at J, with 11 bases between. This chain's CDR3 is CASKARASTDTQYF. CDR3 coding DNA: TGTGCCAGCAAGGCGCGGGCTAGCACAGATACGCAGTATTTT. The whole variable domain, remainder taken from reference TRBV7-2 and TRBJ2-3, is GAGVSQSPSNKVTEKGKDVELRCDPISGHTALYWYRQSLGQGLEFLIYFQGNSAPDKSGLPSDRFSAERTGGSVSTLTIQRTQQEDSAVYLCASKARASTDTQYFGPGTRLTVL.

This clonotype was counted between two and nine times. CDR3 sequence (DNA): TGTGCCAGCAGCAAAGTCCCCATGTGGGAGCTGTTTTTT. Protein product: CASSKVPMWELFF. V usage is TRBV21-1 and J usage is TRBJ2-2; the table's TRBD1 call for D was not verified on the DNA. TRBV21-1 is a pseudogene locus. CDR3 length: 13 amino acids.

The V call is TRBV9, the J call TRBJ2-7; D perhaps matches TRBD2 (5 bases). The length of the CDR3 is 16 residues. The ends were cut back, 3 bases at V and 2 bases at J, with 18 bases in the middle. The V gene's germline CDR1 is SGDLS and CDR2 YYNGEE. The CDR3 loop reads CASSGTSASPTYEQYF. CDR3 sequence (DNA): TGTGCCAGCAGCGGGACCTCGGCTAGCCCTACCTACGAGCAGTACTTC.

This chain uses TRBV3-1 with TRBJ2-5; 7 bases line up with TRBD2. V lost 0 bases, J lost 7 bases, and 14 bases stayed unmatched. The V gene's germline CDR1 is LGHDT and CDR2 YNNKEL (reference sequence). The CDR3 is 17 residues long. The CDR3 protein is CASSQEGTVFGGGTQYF. In nucleotides, the CDR3 is TGTGCCAGCAGCCAAGAGGGCACAGTATTTGGCGGGGGGACCCAGTACTTC.

The genes are TRBV20-1 and TRBJ2-7, with D unresolved. The germline V gene has CDR1 DFQATT and CDR2 SNEGSKA (reference sequence). Trimming cost V 6 bases and J 0 bases, with 12 bases left between them. This CDR3 has 13 residues. The CDR3 DNA reads as TGCAGTGCCTCGAAGGGAAGCTCCTACGAGCAGTACTTC. This sequence encodes CSASKGSSYEQYF.

This clonotype was seen ten or more times. The V and J genes are TRBV7-2 and TRBJ2-5; TRBD2 matches at 12 bases. Germline values: CDR1 SGHTA, CDR2 FQGNSA. This CDR3 spans 15 amino acids. V shed 5 bases and J 5 bases; nucleotides not matched to a gene: 6. CDR3 sequence (DNA): TGTGCCAGCAGCCGCTTGACTAGCGGGGGTGAGACCCAGTACTTC. It specifies CASSRLTSGGETQYF.

This clonotype was seen a few times. The genes are TRBV4-2 and TRBJ2-1, with TRBD1 matching over 10 bases. The CDR3 covers 15 residues. Germline CDR1 is LGHNA and CDR2 is YNFKEQ. V was clipped by 3 bases and J by 3 bases; unmatched bases: 2. The CDR3 spells CASSQGQGIYNEQFF. DNA for the CDR3: TGTGCCAGCAGCCAGGGACAGGGGATCTACAATGAGCAGTTCTTC.

The rearrangement links TRBV11-2 to TRBJ2-3; D is uncertain. Germline CDR1 is SGHAT and CDR2 is FQNNGV. The CDR3 sequence is 12 residues long. V lost 1 base to trimming and J lost 6 bases, with 5 bases between them. The chain's CDR3 is CASSLVFDTQYF. As DNA, the CDR3 is TGTGCCAGCAGCTTAGTTTTCGATACGCAGTATTTT.

Regarding this clonotype: A junction end diverges from the germline sequence, so it may reflect a read error. The chain couples TRBV7-8 to TRBJ1-6; weak D call: TRBD1 (5 bases). The CDR3 has 15 residues. CDR1 and CDR2 from the germline V gene are SGHVS and FQNEAQ. The CDR3 nucleotides are TGTGCCAGCAGCTTAGTGACGGGGGATAATTCACCCCTCCGCTTT. It yields the protein CASSLVTGDNSPLRF.

The chain employs TRBV12-5 and TRBJ2-7; 7 nucleotides agree with TRBD1. CDR3 length: 15 residues. V trimming: 6 bases; J trimming: 1 base; junction bases outside the gene matches: 9. Germline lookup yields CDR1 LGHNT and CDR2 FRNRAP. CDR3 residues: CASGPTGDWSYEQYF. DNA for the CDR3: TGTGCTAGTGGACCTACAGGGGATTGGTCCTACGAGCAGTACTTC.

The chain combines TRBV5-6 with TRBJ2-5; D could derive from TRBD1 or TRBD2 (5 bases each). Near its end, the DNA agrees better with TRBJ2-7, so the J call may be wrong. CDR1 is SGHDT and CDR2 is YYEEEE in the germline V gene. The CDR3 totals 15 residues. CDR3 residues: CASSISGTASYEQYF. The CDR3 DNA is TGTGCCAGCAGCATTTCCGGGACCGCTTCCTACGAGCAGTACTTC.

The chain couples TRBV5-1 to TRBJ1-2, with D possibly matching TRBD1 (5 bases). The CDR3 is 16 amino acids. V lost 5 bases and J 6 bases, leaving 23 bases between the germline ends. Germline-derived CDR1 and CDR2 are SGHRS and YFSETQ. CDR3 DNA sequence: TGCGCCAGCAGTTTACGTCCTCCTGACAGTCGGGATGGCTACACCTTC. This gives the protein CASSLRPPDSRDGYTF. The variable domain in full, completed from reference TRBV5-1 and TRBJ1-2, reads KAGVTQTPRYLIKTRGQQVTLSCSPISGHRSVSWYQQTPGQGLQFLFEYFSETQRNKGNFPGRFSGRQFSNSRSEMNVSTLELGDSALYLCASSLRPPDSRDGYTFGSGTRLTVV.

This clonotype has just one count. A read error is likely, as this CDR3 ends without the conserved phenylalanine or tryptophan. The CDR3 loop reads CSASDQGDIEQYL. The CDR3 nucleotides read TGCAGTGCTAGTGACCAGGGGGATATCGAGCAGTACCTC. The chain recombines TRBV20-1 with TRBJ2-5, with 7 nucleotides matching TRBD1. The assigned J gene may be wrong: the sequence end matches TRBJ2-7 better. The CDR3 runs 13 residues. Germline values: CDR1 DFQATT, CDR2 SNEGSKA (reference sequence).

This rearrangement joins TRBV20-1 to TRBJ1-5; perhaps TRBD1 as D (5 bases). V lost 0 bases, J lost 6 bases, and 15 bases lay in between. Looked up from germline, CDR1 is DFQATT and CDR2 is SNEGSKA (reference sequence). The CDR3 length is 15 residues. The CDR3 sequence is CSARDERGYGQPQHF. The CDR3, as DNA: TGCAGTGCTAGAGATGAGAGGGGTTACGGTCAGCCCCAGCATTTT.

The genes are TRBV20-1 and TRBJ2-5, with a weak D call TRBD2 (5 bases). From germline, CDR1 is DFQATT and CDR2 SNEGSKA (reference sequence). This CDR3 contains 14 residues. V lost 5 bases and J lost 12, with 25 bases in between. CDR3 nucleotides: TGCAGTGCTCCCCCGCTAGCTAGCCTGGGAGCGGAGTACTTC. Protein: CSAPPLASLGAEYF.

This clonotype appeared a few times. The chain is built from TRBV5-1 and TRBJ2-2; 9 bases align to TRBD1. The trim removed 4 bases at V and 4 bases at J, leaving 14 bases unmatched. The CDR3 is 18 amino acids. CDR1 is SGHRS, CDR2 YFSETQ, per germline. The chain's CDR3 is CASSKQGPGQGITGELFF. In nucleotides, the CDR3 is TGCGCCAGCAGCAAGCAAGGCCCGGGACAGGGTATCACCGGGGAGCTGTTTTTT.

This clonotype was counted only a few times. This chain connects TRBV11-1 to TRBJ2-7, with a tentative D call TRBD1 (6 bases). The CDR3 is made up of 14 amino acids. Germline lookup yields CDR1 SGHAT and CDR2 FQDESV (reference sequence). V lost 4 bases and J 2 bases, leaving 12 bases between the germline ends. CDR3 in amino acids: CASSSGVWAYEQYF. CDR3 nucleotide sequence: TGTGCCAGCAGCTCAGGGGTTTGGGCCTACGAGCAGTACTTC.